The present TCR beta chain was sequenced within a study of CD8 T cells in ankylosing spondylitis. Study-wide findings and caveats: Matched ankylosing spondylitis synovial fluid reportedly showed significant enrichment of disease-linked clones. Before this, some motif variants had been reported in reactive arthritis synovial fluid and blood. Disease-associated clones were CD8+ and fairly uncommon in peripheral blood. A motif in TCR beta, a set of under ten highly homologous variants, appeared characteristic of ankylosing spondylitis blood.

This clonotype was seen at least ten times. The antigen is undetermined. CDR3 length: 16 residues. Germline CDR1 and CDR2: SGHDT and YYEEEE. V was clipped by 1 base and J by 2 bases, with 15 bases between them. TCRdb reanalysed the 5' RACE reads using MiXCR and keeps one entry per CDR3 protein. This table holds roughly 130,000 distinct CDR3 sequences, around 7% found once. The material sequenced was blood, either unsorted or a sorted T cell fraction (not recorded which). The chain uses TRBV5-6 and TRBJ1-1, with D possibly TRBD1 on 6 matching bases. The receptor's source is a male donor with ankylosing spondylitis or in good health (not recorded which). CDR3 protein: CASSLQGWGGNTEAFF. CDR3 sequence (DNA): TGTGCCAGCAGCTTGCAGGGCTGGGGGGGCAACACTGAAGCTTTCTTT.